The present TCR beta chain was sequenced within a study of blood T cell repertoires in COVID-19. Background on the study: COVID-19 samples from acute and convalescent phases originated in the United States, Italy and Spain. PBMCs, B-cell-depleted T cells, or T cells provided the cDNA or gDNA that made up the material.

The CDR3 covers 14 residues. The V gene lost 4 bases and the J gene lost 8 bases, with 17 bases spanning the gap. Per germline, CDR1 LGHDT and CDR2 YNNKEL (reference sequence). Authors' processing steps: Amplification of reference gene primers was used by the study to estimate nucleated cell counts. TCRdb's copy holds only in-frame clones and misses some; the assay was immunoSEQ multiplex PCR. That table is the source of V, J and clone size, and D and trimming were worked out from the DNA. The table shows about 180,000 clones, with 65% to 90% occurring only once. The chain carries TRBV3-1 (or the pseudogene TRBV3-2) and TRBJ1-2; the D gene is possibly TRBD1 (6 bases). Input material: peripheral blood. This TCR came from a man aged 45-65 years with active or convalescent COVID-19. CDR3: CASSPLQGSGGYTF. The CDR3 DNA reads as TGTGCCAGCAGCCCTTTACAGGGATCAGGGGGCTACACCTTC.